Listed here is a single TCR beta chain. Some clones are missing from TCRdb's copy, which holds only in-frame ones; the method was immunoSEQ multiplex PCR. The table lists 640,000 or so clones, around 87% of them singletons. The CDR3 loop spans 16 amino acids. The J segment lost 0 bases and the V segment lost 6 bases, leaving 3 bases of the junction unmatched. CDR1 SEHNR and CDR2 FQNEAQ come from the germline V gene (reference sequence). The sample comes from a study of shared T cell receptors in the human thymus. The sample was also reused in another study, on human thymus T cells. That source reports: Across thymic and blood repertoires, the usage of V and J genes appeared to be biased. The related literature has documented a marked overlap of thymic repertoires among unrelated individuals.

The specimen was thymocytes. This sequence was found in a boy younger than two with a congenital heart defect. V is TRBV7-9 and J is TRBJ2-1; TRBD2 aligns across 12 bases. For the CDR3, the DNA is TGTGCCAGCAGACGGACTAGCGGGACCTCCTACAATGAGCAGTTCTTC. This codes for CASRRTSGTSYNEQFF.